Listed below are T cell receptor beta chains from one sample, sequenced in a study of control samples from healthy donors and cancer patients. The repertoire was sequenced with immunoSEQ multiplex PCR; TCRdb's copy has only in-frame clones and lacks some. The sample has 130,000 or so clones, roughly 88% seen once; the top ten hold around 3%. Sequencing was performed on blood. These receptors all stem from a man aged 45 to 65 in good health. CDR3s include the opening cysteine and the closing phenylalanine or tryptophan. The order of the fields is CDR3 length, J gene, V gene, clone size, CDR3 protein. Clone size, where shown, is once, few, many, or a class for clones that have expanded.

14 | TRBJ1-6 | TRBV5-1 | NA | CASSSGQDNSPLHF
15 | TRBJ2-7 | TRBV7-8 | NA | CASSRRGGPGYEQYF
17 | TRBJ1-1 | TRBV19 | NA | CASSTTGAGARDTEAFF
16 | TRBJ2-5 | TRBV7-6 | NA | CASSLALSDNQETQYF
16 | TRBJ2-7 | TRBV7-2 | NA | CASSLIRTPSSYEQYF
17 | TRBJ2-3 | TRBV9 | NA | CASSVGGRVGAGDTQYF
12 | TRBJ2-1 | TRBV11-2 | NA | CASSLVGGGQFF
14 | TRBJ2-5 | TRBV12-5 | NA | CASGMGTYQETQYF
15 | TRBJ1-1 | TRBV6-1 | few | CASSEGWVVGTEAFF
11 | TRBJ2-7 | TRBV20-1 | NA | CSAPSFHEQYF
14 | TRBJ2-7 | TRBV27 | NA | CASSPGTGEYEQYF
16 | TRBJ2-2 | TRBV7-9 | NA | CASHRGEAANTGELFF
14 | TRBJ2-2 | TRBV15 | NA | CATRREPNTGELFF
15 | TRBJ1-1 | TRBV7-9 | NA | CASSLAWAANTEAFF
14 | TRBJ1-4 | TRBV7-2 | NA | CASSLARGASELFF
14 | TRBJ2-7 | TRBV19 | once | CASSMWTPPYEQYF
14 | TRBJ1-2 | TRBV30 | NA | CAWSWRRRDYGYTF
14 | TRBJ2-5 | TRBV9 | NA | CASSARQGQETQYF
17 | TRBJ2-2 | TRBV7-9 | NA | CASREGLAGGCGGELFF
15 | TRBJ2-7 | TRBV5-5 | NA | CASSLSGTSAYEQYF
15 | TRBJ2-7 | TRBV20-1 | NA | CSASSAGGLRNEQYF
15 | TRBJ2-3 | TRBV12-5 | NA | CASGLVAGITDTQYF
17 | TRBJ1-3 | TRBV30 | NA | CAWRRTGSRFSGNTIYF
14 | TRBJ1-2 | TRBV5-6 | NA | CASSLGQGGSGYTF
13 | TRBJ2-3 | TRBV12-3/TRBV12-4 | once | CASSLVRTDTQYF
12 | TRBJ1-2 | TRBV28 | NA | CASSSQSYGYTF
15 | TRBJ2-3 | TRBV9 | NA | CASSVMGRGTDTQYF
18 | TRBJ2-3 | TRBV9 | NA | CASSAGLAGGLRTDTQYF
16 | TRBJ1-5 | TRBV6-2/TRBV6-3 | NA | CASSAYRGGSNQPQHF
17 | TRBJ2-5 | TRBV6-6 | NA | CASSQPRSGQIQETQYF
14 | TRBJ1-2 | TRBV3-1/TRBV3-2 | NA | CASSQDLGSHGYTF
13 | TRBJ1-5 | TRBV12-5 | NA | CASGSVGGQPQHF
12 | TRBJ2-7 | TRBV28 | NA | CASSEQGYEQYF
16 | TRBJ1-1 | TRBV9 | NA | CASSVGDTGSNTEAFF
15 | TRBJ1-1 | TRBV5-4 | NA | CASSLDSGYNTEAFF
14 | TRBJ2-7 | TRBV5-1 | NA | CASSPRGSSYEQYF
14 | TRBJ2-5 | TRBV7-9 | NA | CASSSGGAGETQYF
15 | TRBJ2-7 | TRBV21-1 | NA | CASSKGGTGGDEQYF
16 | TRBJ2-3 | TRBV5-1 | NA | CASSLNTAGSTDTQYF
12 | TRBJ2-7 | TRBV7-8 | NA | CASSLEAPTQYF
13 | TRBJ2-7 | TRBV11-3 | once | CASSVTENYEQYF
14 | TRBJ2-1 | TRBV25-1 | NA | CASSEYWVRGEQFF
17 | TRBJ1-6 | TRBV5-6 | few | CASSLGVSGAGNSPLHF
14 | TRBJ2-2 | TRBV7-3 | NA | CASSLTMNTGELFF
13 | TRBJ1-2 | TRBV3-1/TRBV3-2 | NA | CASSQAKGEGYTF
16 | TRBJ1-1 | TRBV3-1/TRBV3-2 | NA | CASSSREGGGNTEAFF
14 | TRBJ2-7 | TRBV6-5 | NA | CASNLGSSTYEQYF
13 | TRBJ2-2 | TRBV25-1 | NA | CASSDLNTGELFF
13 | TRBJ2-7 | TRBV19 | NA | CASSVGTNYEQYF
17 | TRBJ1-6 | TRBV5-4 | NA | CASSSGTVGAYNSPLHF
13 | TRBJ2-1 | TRBV5-1 | NA | CASSLDIQGGQFF
18 | TRBJ2-7 | TRBV12-2 | NA | CASRLRVPGQGIRDEQYF
16 | TRBJ2-7 | TRBV11-3 | NA | CASSSPGTSGGYEQYF
13 | TRBJ1-4 | TRBV2 | NA | CASSVVSNEKLFF
14 | TRBJ2-2 | TRBV18 | NA | CASSPNRETGELFF